The T cell receptor beta chain under discussion was sequenced for a study of T cell clonotyping in hematopoietic cell transplantation (dated by TCRdb to 2020 to 2022). In the study overall: A total of 110 to 150 blood samples were collected in the study from 30 to 45 consecutive transplant recipients and their related donors. Patient recruitment ran from September 2015 to early 2017, and follow-up continued until late 2020 or death. What the authors observed across the whole study: The sample size was limited, and because cells were not sorted, the contributions of CD4 and CD8 repertoires could not be separated. Inverse Simpson Index values from donors and from recipients before transplant predicted broader TCR repertoire diversity after transplant. After transplant, TCR diversity in recipients dropped, and pathologically expanded clonotypes increased progressively from day 30 to day 180. Only a small fraction of recipient repertoires overlapped donor repertoires, with over 95% appearing de novo at the given depth.

The germline V gene yields SGHRS for CDR1 and YFSETQ for CDR2. There are 20 amino acids in the CDR3, from cysteine to phenylalanine inclusive. Only the CDR3 region is kept as DNA, spanning 60 bases read in frame from base 1. V is pruned by 0 bases and J by 0 bases, leaving 13 bases of the junction without a gene match. According to the study, the label for this sample's time point signals: 30 days after allo-HCT. Blood samples were obtained from recipients approximately 28 days before transplant and at days 30, 100 and 180 after transplant. Nuclei Lysis Solution was used to extract genomic DNA from fresh or cryopreserved unfractionated peripheral blood mononuclear cells. TCR beta CDR3 regions were amplified from genomic DNA with the immunoSEQ assay, a bias-controlled multiplex PCR using V- and J-specific primers. In a second PCR step, the CDR3 amplicons were tagged with a proprietary barcode plus Illumina adapter sequences. An Illumina MiSeq instrument was used for sequencing of the CDR3 libraries. On the study's bioinformatics: Export and quality control were performed with immunoSEQ Analyzer 3.0, and downstream analyses were performed with R Bioconductor and Immunarch. Repertoire metrics were calculated using only productive rearrangements within the normalized downsampled data set. Pathologically expanded clonotypes were defined as those larger than 5 templates in the normalized cohort. Repertoire diversity was measured with the Inverse Simpson Index. The non-normalized data set was used for CMV-specificity analyses so that all clonotypes could be captured. TCRdb provides this immuneACCESS table in a form limited to in-frame rearrangements. Some clones are lacking; in checked studies, under half of them reflect an unresolved V gene, and why the rest are absent is not known. D and trimming come from the DNA, and the V and J calls and clone size come from that table. The sample yields around 7,000 clones; 90% to 95% were counted once. The ten top clones hold around 1.2% of the sample.

About this clone itself: Its antigen target is currently unknown. Per-base qualities were not stored, and no clone one base away is much larger.

Recombination linked TRBV5-1 to TRBJ2-5; 11 junctional bases match TRBD2. The sample in question was peripheral blood mononuclear cells, obtained 30 days after allogeneic stem cell transplant. The receptor was derived from a male patient aged 60-69 years who had an allogeneic stem cell transplant from an unrelated donor, so T cells may come from the graft donor. Some clones in this sample may be carry-over from other donors' samples. The nucleotides read TGCGCCAGCAGCTTGGATTTTAGCGGGAGGGCCCCGGTGGACCAAGAGACCCAGTACTTC. Translated, it reads CASSLDFSGRAPVDQETQYF.